Following are 26 T cell receptor beta chains from one sample sequenced in a study of blood T cell repertoires in COVID-19. Using immunoSEQ multiplex PCR, the repertoire was profiled, and TCRdb retains in-frame clones only, with some absent. Among 110,000 or so clones, about 85% were seen once, and the ten largest hold around 13%. The sequenced material came from peripheral blood. Receptor source: a human donor in a cohort sampled during active COVID-19.

The V and J genes are TRBV2 and TRBJ2-7; unclear D gene. The ends were cut back, 8 bases at V and 3 bases at J, with 14 bases in the middle. The CDR3 covers 13 residues. Germline lookup yields CDR1 SNHLY and CDR2 FYNNEI. In DNA form, the CDR3 reads TGTGCCAGCGGCCAGGCCAGCCGCTACGAGCAGTACTTC. It is translated as CASGQASRYEQYF. The full variable domain, with the rest looked up from reference TRBV2 and TRBJ2-7, is EPEVTQTPSHQVTQMGQEVILRCVPISNHLYFYWYRQILGQKVEFLVSFYNNEISEKSEIFDDQFSVERPDGSNFTLKIRSTKLEDSAMYFCASGQASRYEQYFGPGTRLTVT.

This chain connects TRBV9 to TRBJ2-1; weak D call: TRBD1 (6 bases). The CDR3 contains 13 residues. Germline lookup yields CDR1 SGDLS and CDR2 YYNGEE. V was shortened by 6 bases and J by 8 bases, with 15 bases between the two germline ends. For the CDR3, the DNA is TGTGCCAGCAAGGGGGACGTTAGCTATGAGCAGTTCTTC. Translated: CASKGDVSYEQFF.

V is TRBV5-1 and J is TRBJ2-1, with 8 bases fitting TRBD2. J lost 5 bases, V lost 1 base, and 2 bases had no gene match. This CDR3 is 14 amino acids long. The germline V gene encodes CDR1 SGHRS and CDR2 YFSETQ. For the CDR3, the DNA is TGCGCCAGCAGCTTGCACGGGGGGGACAATGAGCAGTTCTTC. As protein: CASSLHGGDNEQFF.

The J gene is TRBJ2-5, the V gene TRBV4-3; TRBD2 aligns across 11 bases. The germline V gene encodes CDR1 LGHNA and CDR2 YSLEER. V shed 2 bases and J 6 bases; nucleotides not matched to a gene: 11. The CDR3 has 17 residues. This CDR3 is CASSQNLAGGREKTQYF. The CDR3 bases are TGCGCCAGCAGCCAAAATTTAGCGGGGGGGCGGGAAAAGACCCAGTACTTC.

The chain joins TRBV6-6 to TRBJ1-5, with TRBD1 matching 9 bases. With 4 bases clipped from V and 3 bases from J, the junction kept 4 bases outside the gene matches. The CDR3 contains 15 residues. CDR1 MNHNY and CDR2 SVGAGI come from the germline V gene (reference sequence). The CDR3 nucleotides read TGTGCCAGCAGTTCCGGGACAGGGACCAATCAGCCCCAGCATTTT. As protein: CASSSGTGTNQPQHF.

The V and J genes are TRBV7-2 and TRBJ1-6, with D perhaps matching TRBD1 (5 bases). The germline gives CDR1 SGHTA, CDR2 FQGNSA. The CDR3 is made up of 15 amino acids. Trimming took 1 base from V and 7 from J, leaving 11 bases between them. This CDR3 reads CASSLGTKRNSPLHF. The CDR3 DNA sequence: TGTGCCAGCAGCTTAGGGACAAAGAGGAATTCACCCCTCCACTTT.

The gene calls are TRBV4-3 and TRBJ2-1; 8 bases are shared with TRBD2. The CDR3 covers 16 residues. Per the germline V gene, CDR1 is LGHNA and CDR2 is YSLEER. The ends lost 0 bases at V and 2 bases at J; junction bases unmatched: 3. CDR3 bases: TGCGCCAGCAGCCAAGATCCGGGGGGGGCCTACAATGAGCAGTTCTTC. It codes for CASSQDPGGAYNEQFF.

The chain combines TRBV7-9 with TRBJ2-7; D is perhaps TRBD2 (6 bases). Germline CDR1 SEHNR, CDR2 FQNEAQ (reference sequence). The CDR3 contains 17 residues. Trimming took off 0 bases at V and 4 bases at J, with 19 bases between the two ends. This CDR3 reads CASSLAEGTVRFYEQYF. Written as DNA, the CDR3 is TGTGCCAGCAGCTTAGCGGAGGGGACCGTTCGTTTTTACGAGCAGTACTTC.

V usage is TRBV30 and J usage is TRBJ2-7; D is uncertain. The germline V gene has CDR1 GTSNPN and CDR2 SVGIG (reference sequence). The CDR3 is 13 residues long. Trimming pared 4 bases from V and 0 bases from J, leaving 10 bases between. Here the CDR3 DNA reads TGTGCCTGGAATCGGGTTACCTCCTACGAGCAGTACTTC. Translated, it gives CAWNRVTSYEQYF.

This clone was counted once. The CDR3 nucleotides are TGTGCCAGCTACAGGGGGCCAGGGGAGCAGTACTTC. It is translated as CASYRGPGEQYF. V is TRBV6-5 and J is TRBJ2-7; 9 bases match TRBD1. The CDR3 extends over 12 amino acids. Germline assignment: CDR1 MNHEY and CDR2 SVGAGI. J was trimmed by 7 bases and V by 8 bases; bases with no gene match: 6.

The chain joins TRBV9 to TRBJ2-3; the match to TRBD1 covers 10 bases. The CDR3 extends over 15 amino acids. The germline V gene encodes CDR1 SGDLS and CDR2 YYNGEE. The V segment lost 3 bases and the J segment 6 bases; nucleotides outside the gene matches: 7. The chain's CDR3 is CASSAGTGVWDTQYF. In DNA form, the CDR3 reads TGTGCCAGCAGCGCCGGGACAGGGGTATGGGATACGCAGTATTTT.

The V and J genes are TRBV7-2 and TRBJ2-3; D possibly corresponds to TRBD2 (5 bases). From germline, CDR1 is SGHTA and CDR2 FQGNSA. This CDR3 region has 15 residues. Trimming cost V 1 base and J 4 bases, with 12 bases left between them. Here the CDR3 reads CASSLGVLDADTQYF. CDR3 nucleotide sequence: TGTGCCAGCAGCTTAGGTGTACTAGATGCAGATACGCAGTATTTT.

The chain links TRBV9 to TRBJ2-3; D possibly corresponds to TRBD1 (5 bases). This CDR3 has 20 residues. The V end lost 0 bases, the J end lost 4 bases, and 27 bases lay between the germline ends. Germline V gives CDR1 SGDLS, CDR2 YYNGEE. In nucleotides, the CDR3 is TGTGCCAGCAGCGTAGATATAGGCTCGATACCTACCAGGGTATCAGATACGCAGTATTTT. As protein: CASSVDIGSIPTRVSDTQYF.

The V gene is TRBV19, the J gene TRBJ2-3; TRBD2 matches at 13 bases. CDR3 size: 15 residues. Germline lookup yields CDR1 LNHDA and CDR2 SQIVND (reference sequence). V trimming: 8 bases; J trimming: 3 bases; junction bases outside the gene matches: 5. CDR3 region: CASPGLAGRTDTQYF. The CDR3 region has the DNA TGTGCCAGTCCGGGACTAGCGGGGCGTACAGATACGCAGTATTTT.

CDR3 sequence reads: CASSTAGRGQPQHF. In nucleotides, the CDR3 is TGTGCCAGTAGTACCGCCGGCAGGGGCCAGCCCCAGCATTTT. The rearrangement joins TRBV19 to TRBJ1-5; tentatively, D is TRBD1 (6 bases). The germline V gene has CDR1 LNHDA and CDR2 SQIVND (reference sequence). The CDR3 length is 14 residues. V lost 4 bases to trimming and J lost 7 bases, with 14 bases between them.

This chain uses TRBV5-5 with TRBJ2-5; D perhaps matches TRBD1 (6 bases). V was pared by 4 bases and J by 5 bases, with 18 bases between. The CDR3 is made up of 15 amino acids. The V gene's germline CDR1 is SGHKS and CDR2 YYEKEE (reference sequence). The CDR3 bases are TGTGCCAGCAGCCCTTCTCCAGGGGTTGAGGAGACCCAGTACTTC. Translation gives CASSPSPGVEETQYF.

In its sample, this clone was seen a few times. The chain recombines TRBV10-1 with TRBJ1-5; a weak D match, TRBD1 (6 bases). Per the germline V gene, CDR1 is WNHNN and CDR2 is SYGVQD (reference sequence). The CDR3 length is 14 residues. The V and J ends lost 2 bases and 6 bases respectively, with 11 bases between them. The CDR3: CASSEQDSFQPQHF. The CDR3 nucleotides are TGCGCCAGCAGTGAGCAGGACAGTTTTCAGCCCCAGCATTTT.

The gene calls are TRBV20-1 and TRBJ2-1; no clear D gene. Germline V gives CDR1 DFQATT, CDR2 SNEGSKA (reference sequence). Trimming cost V 0 bases and J 10 bases, with 7 bases left between them. This CDR3 region has 11 residues. CDR3 protein: CSARDNREQFF. CDR3 nucleotides: TGCAGTGCTAGAGATAACCGGGAGCAGTTCTTC.

The chain carries TRBV9 and TRBJ1-5, with D maybe TRBD1 (5 bases). Germline CDR1 and CDR2: SGDLS and YYNGEE. The length of the CDR3 is 13 residues. Deletions cut 0 bases from V and 4 bases from J, with 5 bases between. This chain's CDR3 is CASSVGQNQPQHF. The CDR3 DNA is TGTGCCAGCAGCGTAGGACAGAATCAGCCCCAGCATTTT.

This clone was detected only a few times. This rearrangement joins TRBV7-2 to TRBJ1-5; 7 bases agree with TRBD1. Germline lookup yields CDR1 SGHTA and CDR2 FQGNSA. The V gene end was trimmed by 5 bases and the J gene end by 7 bases; junction bases not matched to a gene: 8. The CDR3 is made up of 14 amino acids. The CDR3 protein is CASSPQGVEQPQHF. The CDR3 DNA is TGTGCCAGCAGCCCCCAGGGGGTCGAGCAGCCCCAGCATTTT.

The chain uses TRBV2 and TRBJ2-2; D is perhaps TRBD1 (6 bases). The CDR3 is 14 amino acids. Trimming removed 4 bases at V and 3 bases at J, with 9 bases between. Germline V gives CDR1 SNHLY, CDR2 FYNNEI. CDR3 protein: CASSADRHTGELFF. In nucleotides, the CDR3 is TGTGCCAGCAGTGCGGACAGACACACCGGGGAGCTGTTTTTT.

CDR3 region: CASSEVGRVGYGYTF. CDR3 DNA sequence: TGTGCCAGCAGTGAAGTAGGCAGGGTAGGCTATGGCTACACCTTC. This chain connects TRBV6-1 to TRBJ1-2, with a weak D call TRBD1 (5 bases). V lost 1 base to trimming and J lost 4 bases, with 13 bases between them. This CDR3 region has 15 residues. CDR1 is MNHNS, CDR2 SASEGT, per germline.

J is TRBJ2-3 and V is TRBV7-2, with D possibly matching TRBD1 (6 bases). The V end was cut by 3 bases, the J end by 0 bases, with 13 bases between. From germline, CDR1 is SGHTA and CDR2 FQGNSA. This CDR3 comprises 16 residues. The chain's CDR3 is CASSLGAVTSTDTQYF. The CDR3 DNA reads as TGTGCCAGCAGCTTGGGGGCGGTAACTAGCACAGATACGCAGTATTTT.

The chain employs TRBV11-3 and TRBJ2-5; 11 positions agree with TRBD1. This CDR3 comprises 14 residues. The germline gives CDR1 SGHNT, CDR2 YENEEA. V lost 5 bases to trimming and J lost 5 bases; unmatched junction nucleotides: 4. The CDR3 is CASSRGTGGETQYF. Here the CDR3 DNA reads TGTGCCAGCAGCCGGGGGACAGGGGGGGAGACCCAGTACTTC.

The rearrangement uses TRBV7-2 and TRBJ1-5; TRBD1 matches at 7 bases. Germline V gives CDR1 SGHTA, CDR2 FQGNSA. The CDR3 is made up of 15 amino acids. The V and J ends lost 1 base and 7 bases, in that order; junction bases with no gene match: 7. CDR3 in DNA: TGTGCCAGCAGCTTAGTCGCAGGGGGACGCCAGCCCCAGCATTTT. It is translated as CASSLVAGGRQPQHF.

The J gene is TRBJ2-1, the V gene TRBV7-7; 8 bases line up with TRBD2. The CDR3 has 16 residues. In germline, CDR1 is SSHAT, CDR2 FNYEAQ (reference sequence). With 2 bases clipped from V and 3 bases from J, the junction kept 6 bases outside the gene matches. The CDR3 reads CASSLSRGGDYNEQFF. The CDR3, as DNA: TGTGCCAGCAGCTTAAGCCGGGGGGGCGACTACAATGAGCAGTTCTTC.